These 25 T cell receptor beta chains originate from one sample sequenced in a study of blood T cell repertoires in COVID-19 (dated by TCRdb to the early 2020s). To prepare the library, the immunoSEQ multiplex PCR assay was applied. The table comes from immuneACCESS by way of TCRdb, which keeps in-frame sequences with V and J called. Part of the clones is missing from these tables; in studies checked, under half for an unresolved V gene and the rest for unknown reasons. The sample table records about 140,000 clones; approximately 80% of these occur just once. In total, the top ten clones hold around 8.5% of the sample. Specimen: peripheral blood. The source is a human donor in a cohort sampled during active COVID-19.

The J gene is TRBJ2-7, the V gene TRBV5-1; D is perhaps TRBD2 (5 bases). CDR3 length: 15 residues. The germline V and J ends were trimmed by 4 bases and 4 bases, with 18 bases remaining between them. The germline CDR1 and CDR2 sequences are SGHRS and YFSETQ. The DNA of the CDR3 is TGCGCCAGCAGCCCCTGGCCCGGGATCAATTACGAGCAGTACTTC. Encoded protein: CASSPWPGINYEQYF.

This chain uses TRBV29-1 with TRBJ2-7; 8 nucleotides align to TRBD1. CDR3 size: 14 residues. V lost 2 bases to trimming and J lost 3 bases; unmatched junction nucleotides: 6. Germline V gives CDR1 SQVTM, CDR2 ANQGSEA. CDR3 loop: CSVEFGTGSYEQYF. For the CDR3, the DNA is TGCAGCGTTGAATTCGGGACAGGAAGCTACGAGCAGTACTTC.

This rearrangement joins TRBV5-1 to TRBJ2-1; 11 bases fit TRBD1. Unmatched junction bases numbered 6, after V lost 4 bases and J lost 3 bases. Germline assignment: CDR1 SGHRS and CDR2 YFSETQ. The CDR3 is 16 residues long. CDR3 DNA sequence: TGCGCCAGCAGCCCGCGGACAGGGGGCGACTACAATGAGCAGTTCTTC. It is translated as CASSPRTGGDYNEQFF.

CDR3 in amino acids: CASSRQGQNTDTQYF. DNA of the CDR3: TGTGCCAGCTCTCGACAGGGGCAAAACACAGATACGCAGTATTTT. This rearrangement joins TRBV6-5 to TRBJ2-3; 8 nucleotides agree with TRBD1. Trimming removed 8 bases from V and 2 bases from J; junction bases left unmatched: 9. The germline CDR1 and CDR2 sequences are MNHEY and SVGAGI. This CDR3 has 15 residues.

The chain combines TRBV6-2 or TRBV6-3 with TRBJ1-6; 7 nucleotides match TRBD1. Germline V lookup: CDR1 MNHEY, CDR2 SVGEGT. The CDR3 length is 17 residues. The trim removed 2 bases at V and 6 bases at J, leaving 10 bases unmatched. The DNA for the CDR3 is TGTGCCAGCAGTTACCGGGACAGCGAGTTGAGTAATTCACCCCTCCACTTT. Residues: CASSYRDSELSNSPLHF.

The rearrangement joins TRBV7-3 to TRBJ2-3, with D perhaps TRBD2 (6 bases). CDR1 SGHTA and CDR2 FQGTGA come from the germline V gene. This CDR3 comprises 15 residues. Trimming cost V 0 bases and J 6 bases, with 13 bases left between them. The CDR3 DNA reads TGTGCCAGCAGCTTAACTTCGACTAGATCCGATACGCAGTATTTT. Its translation: CASSLTSTRSDTQYF.

In its sample, this clone was seen once. This chain joins TRBV28 and TRBJ2-5, with 9 bases aligning to TRBD1. J was trimmed by 6 bases and V by 5 bases; bases with no gene match: 13. Germline V gene lookup returns CDR1 MDHEN and CDR2 SYDVKM. The CDR3 totals 16 residues. The CDR3 loop is CASSASRGQGPKTQYF. The CDR3 nucleotides are TGTGCCAGCAGTGCTAGTCGTGGACAGGGGCCAAAGACCCAGTACTTC.

This clone occurred a few times. The V call is TRBV19, the J call TRBJ2-3, with D possibly TRBD2 on 5 matching bases. This CDR3 region has 13 residues. V lost 9 bases to trimming and J lost 2 bases, with 12 bases between them. CDR1 and CDR2 (germline): LNHDA, SQIVND (reference sequence). The CDR3, as DNA: TGTGCCAGCGGACTTTCCGCCACAGATACGCAGTATTTT. Translating it yields CASGLSATDTQYF.

CDR3 in amino acids: CASSFDAGYGYTF. The CDR3 DNA sequence: TGTGCCAGCAGTTTCGACGCGGGGTATGGCTACACCTTC. The chain carries TRBV12-3 or TRBV12-4 and TRBJ1-2; D is unclear. The CDR3 spans 13 residues. V lost 3 bases and J 5 bases, leaving 10 bases between the germline ends.

This clone appeared a few times. This chain uses TRBV19 with TRBJ2-1; possible D gene TRBD2, 5 bases. This CDR3 contains 14 residues. V was cut by 3 bases and J by 6 bases, with 12 bases left in between. CDR1 and CDR2 (germline): LNHDA, SQIVND (reference sequence). CDR3 residues: CASSMGQGLNEQFF. The CDR3 DNA reads TGTGCCAGTAGTATGGGTCAAGGACTCAATGAGCAGTTCTTC.

The chain joins TRBV7-3 to TRBJ1-1, with 8 bases identical to TRBD1. The germline CDR1 and CDR2 sequences are SGHTA and FQGTGA. V gave up 8 bases and J gave up 6 bases; unmatched junction bases: 8. The CDR3 runs to 13 residues. CDR3 sequence: CASSRQGSAEAFF. The CDR3 coding sequence is TGTGCCAGCTCCCGACAGGGGAGCGCTGAAGCTTTCTTT.

The V and J genes are TRBV19 and TRBJ2-7; TRBD1 aligns across 10 bases. Germline CDR1 and CDR2: LNHDA and SQIVND (reference sequence). The CDR3 length is 12 residues. J lost 3 bases, V lost 10 bases, and 3 bases had no gene match. In DNA form, the CDR3 reads TGTGCCACAGGACAGGGGGTCTACGAGCAGTACTTC. It translates to CATGQGVYEQYF.

This sequence joins TRBV15 and TRBJ2-7; 10 bases agree with TRBD2. Germline loops: CDR1 LNHNV, CDR2 YYDKDF (reference sequence). Trimming at V came to 0 bases and at J to 1 base, leaving 3 bases not matched to a gene. The CDR3 runs to 16 residues. The CDR3 nucleotides are TGTGCCACCAGCAGAGAGGTAGCGGGAGGTTCCTACGAGCAGTACTTC. Amino acids: CATSREVAGGSYEQYF. The full variable domain, rest sourced from reference TRBV15 and TRBJ2-7, is DAMVIQNPRYQVTQFGKPVTLSCSQTLNHNVMYWYQQKSSQAPKLLFHYYDKDFNNEADTPDNFQSRRPNTSFCFLDIRSPGLGDTAMYLCATSREVAGGSYEQYFGPGTRLTVT.

This clone was detected only a few times. The chain combines TRBV19 with TRBJ1-6; 9 nucleotides match TRBD1. The junction had 2 bases not matched to a gene; V was cut back by 4 bases and J by 7 bases. Germline CDR1 and CDR2: LNHDA and SQIVND (reference sequence). CDR3 size: 14 residues. The CDR3 loop is CASSTQGANSPLHF. The CDR3 DNA sequence: TGTGCCAGTAGTACACAGGGGGCGAATTCACCCCTCCACTTT. The full variable domain, completed using reference TRBV19 and TRBJ1-6, is DGGITQSPKYLFRKEGQNVTLSCEQNLNHDAMYWYRQDPGQGLRLIYYSQIVNDFQKGDIAEGYSVSREKKESFPLTVTSAQKNPTAFYLCASSTQGANSPLHFGNGTRLTVT.

The V and J genes are TRBV5-1 and TRBJ2-1; 7 nucleotides agree with TRBD1. CDR3 length: 20 residues. V shed 0 bases and J 0 bases; nucleotides not matched to a gene: 15. Germline-derived CDR1 and CDR2 are SGHRS and YFSETQ. The CDR3 nucleotides read TGCGCCAGCAGCTTGGACCACAGGGGACCTCCCCCCCGCTCCTACAATGAGCAGTTCTTC. It encodes CASSLDHRGPPPRSYNEQFF.

This clone was seen just once. The rearrangement uses TRBV5-1 and TRBJ2-3, with D unresolved. This CDR3 comprises 13 residues. Trimming left V 4 bases short and J 2 bases short, with 8 bases between. Germline V gene lookup returns CDR1 SGHRS and CDR2 YFSETQ. The CDR3 region is CASSLQVTDTQYF. DNA of the CDR3: TGCGCCAGCAGCCTTCAGGTCACAGATACGCAGTATTTT. The entire variable domain, with the rest obtained from reference TRBV5-1 and TRBJ2-3, is as follows: KAGVTQTPRYLIKTRGQQVTLSCSPISGHRSVSWYQQTPGQGLQFLFEYFSETQRNKGNFPGRFSGRQFSNSRSEMNVSTLELGDSALYLCASSLQVTDTQYFGPGTRLTVL.

This chain joins TRBV7-2 and TRBJ2-7, with TRBD1 identical over 9 bases. Germline-derived CDR1 and CDR2 are SGHTA and FQGNSA. The CDR3 is 14 amino acids. J was trimmed by 4 bases and V by 5 bases; bases with no gene match: 6. CDR3 region: CASSTTGGSYEQYF. As DNA, the CDR3 is TGTGCCAGCAGCACGACAGGGGGTAGTTACGAGCAGTACTTC.

V usage is TRBV6-6 and J usage is TRBJ2-2, with D possibly TRBD2 on 5 matching bases. Germline V gene sequence: CDR1 MNHNY, CDR2 SVGAGI (reference sequence). V was pared by 2 bases and J by 4 bases, with 14 bases between. The CDR3 has 16 amino acids. The DNA of the CDR3 is TGTGCCAGCAGTTACCGCACTAGTACAAGCACCGGGGAGCTGTTTTTT. It codes for CASSYRTSTSTGELFF.

The gene calls are TRBV7-9 and TRBJ2-3; TRBD2 aligns across 12 bases. Germline-derived CDR1 and CDR2 are SEHNR and FQNEAQ (reference sequence). J lost 5 bases, V lost 4 bases, and 4 bases had no gene match. This CDR3 is 15 amino acids long. CDR3 amino acids: CASSSLTSGRDTQYF. In DNA form, the CDR3 reads TGTGCCAGCAGCTCCTTGACTAGCGGGAGAGATACGCAGTATTTT. Combining the CDR3 with reference TRBV7-9 and TRBJ2-3 gives the whole variable domain DTGVSQNPRHKITKRGQNVTFRCDPISEHNRLYWYRQTLGQGPEFLTYFQNEAQLEKSRLLSDRFSAERPKGSFSTLEIQRTEQGDSAMYLCASSSLTSGRDTQYFGPGTRLTVL.

This clone was found once. V usage is TRBV28 and J usage is TRBJ2-5, with 8 bases fitting TRBD1. The V gene's germline CDR1 is MDHEN and CDR2 SYDVKM. The CDR3 loop spans 16 amino acids. The J segment lost 1 base and the V segment lost 8 bases, leaving 12 bases of the junction unmatched. The CDR3 loop reads CASQPPGQGRQETQYF. In DNA form, the CDR3 reads TGTGCCAGCCAGCCCCCCGGACAGGGCCGCCAAGAGACCCAGTACTTC.

This clone was observed once. V and J are TRBV5-7 and TRBJ1-4; D ambiguous. TRBV5-7 is noted as an ORF with a role that remains uncertain. V lost 0 bases and J lost 8, with 17 bases in between. The CDR3 is made up of 16 amino acids. The CDR3 DNA reads as TGTGCCAGCAGCTTGGCAGCTGATACTGTGGGCGAAAAACTGTTTTTT. Translation: CASSLAADTVGEKLFF.

This rearrangement joins TRBV6-5 to TRBJ1-1; no clear D. The germline V gene has CDR1 MNHEY and CDR2 SVGAGI. The CDR3 sequence is 12 residues long. V gave up 6 bases and J gave up 6 bases, with 11 bases separating them. CDR3 amino acids: CASRAGGAEAFF. Here the CDR3 DNA reads TGTGCCAGCAGAGCTGGAGGCGCTGAAGCTTTCTTT.

This chain connects TRBV7-8 to TRBJ2-7; 13 bases are a match to TRBD2. V trimming: 4 bases; J trimming: 6 bases; junction bases outside the gene matches: 12. The CDR3 is made up of 17 amino acids. Per the germline V gene, CDR1 is SGHVS and CDR2 is FQNEAQ. DNA of the CDR3: TGTGCCAGCAGCTCGATCAGGACTAGCGGGAGAAAAGGCGAGCAGTACTTC. It is translated as CASSSIRTSGRKGEQYF.

The chain has TRBV9 and TRBJ2-5; D is ambiguous. Trimming stripped 3 bases from V and 2 bases from J, with 14 bases between. This CDR3 comprises 15 residues. Germline V gene data show CDR1 as SGDLS and CDR2 as YYNGEE. In DNA, the CDR3 is TGTGCCAGCAGCGCCCAAGAACTTTTACAAGAGACCCAGTACTTC. Translating it yields CASSAQELLQETQYF.

The CDR3 loop is CASSPGPYEQYF. In DNA form, the CDR3 reads TGCGCCAGCAGTCCGGGTCCCTACGAGCAGTACTTC. The chain carries TRBV10-1 and TRBJ2-7; no clear D. The CDR3 sequence is 12 residues long. Trimming took off 5 bases at V and 2 bases at J, with 7 bases between the two ends. CDR1 is WNHNN, CDR2 SYGVQD, per germline (reference sequence).